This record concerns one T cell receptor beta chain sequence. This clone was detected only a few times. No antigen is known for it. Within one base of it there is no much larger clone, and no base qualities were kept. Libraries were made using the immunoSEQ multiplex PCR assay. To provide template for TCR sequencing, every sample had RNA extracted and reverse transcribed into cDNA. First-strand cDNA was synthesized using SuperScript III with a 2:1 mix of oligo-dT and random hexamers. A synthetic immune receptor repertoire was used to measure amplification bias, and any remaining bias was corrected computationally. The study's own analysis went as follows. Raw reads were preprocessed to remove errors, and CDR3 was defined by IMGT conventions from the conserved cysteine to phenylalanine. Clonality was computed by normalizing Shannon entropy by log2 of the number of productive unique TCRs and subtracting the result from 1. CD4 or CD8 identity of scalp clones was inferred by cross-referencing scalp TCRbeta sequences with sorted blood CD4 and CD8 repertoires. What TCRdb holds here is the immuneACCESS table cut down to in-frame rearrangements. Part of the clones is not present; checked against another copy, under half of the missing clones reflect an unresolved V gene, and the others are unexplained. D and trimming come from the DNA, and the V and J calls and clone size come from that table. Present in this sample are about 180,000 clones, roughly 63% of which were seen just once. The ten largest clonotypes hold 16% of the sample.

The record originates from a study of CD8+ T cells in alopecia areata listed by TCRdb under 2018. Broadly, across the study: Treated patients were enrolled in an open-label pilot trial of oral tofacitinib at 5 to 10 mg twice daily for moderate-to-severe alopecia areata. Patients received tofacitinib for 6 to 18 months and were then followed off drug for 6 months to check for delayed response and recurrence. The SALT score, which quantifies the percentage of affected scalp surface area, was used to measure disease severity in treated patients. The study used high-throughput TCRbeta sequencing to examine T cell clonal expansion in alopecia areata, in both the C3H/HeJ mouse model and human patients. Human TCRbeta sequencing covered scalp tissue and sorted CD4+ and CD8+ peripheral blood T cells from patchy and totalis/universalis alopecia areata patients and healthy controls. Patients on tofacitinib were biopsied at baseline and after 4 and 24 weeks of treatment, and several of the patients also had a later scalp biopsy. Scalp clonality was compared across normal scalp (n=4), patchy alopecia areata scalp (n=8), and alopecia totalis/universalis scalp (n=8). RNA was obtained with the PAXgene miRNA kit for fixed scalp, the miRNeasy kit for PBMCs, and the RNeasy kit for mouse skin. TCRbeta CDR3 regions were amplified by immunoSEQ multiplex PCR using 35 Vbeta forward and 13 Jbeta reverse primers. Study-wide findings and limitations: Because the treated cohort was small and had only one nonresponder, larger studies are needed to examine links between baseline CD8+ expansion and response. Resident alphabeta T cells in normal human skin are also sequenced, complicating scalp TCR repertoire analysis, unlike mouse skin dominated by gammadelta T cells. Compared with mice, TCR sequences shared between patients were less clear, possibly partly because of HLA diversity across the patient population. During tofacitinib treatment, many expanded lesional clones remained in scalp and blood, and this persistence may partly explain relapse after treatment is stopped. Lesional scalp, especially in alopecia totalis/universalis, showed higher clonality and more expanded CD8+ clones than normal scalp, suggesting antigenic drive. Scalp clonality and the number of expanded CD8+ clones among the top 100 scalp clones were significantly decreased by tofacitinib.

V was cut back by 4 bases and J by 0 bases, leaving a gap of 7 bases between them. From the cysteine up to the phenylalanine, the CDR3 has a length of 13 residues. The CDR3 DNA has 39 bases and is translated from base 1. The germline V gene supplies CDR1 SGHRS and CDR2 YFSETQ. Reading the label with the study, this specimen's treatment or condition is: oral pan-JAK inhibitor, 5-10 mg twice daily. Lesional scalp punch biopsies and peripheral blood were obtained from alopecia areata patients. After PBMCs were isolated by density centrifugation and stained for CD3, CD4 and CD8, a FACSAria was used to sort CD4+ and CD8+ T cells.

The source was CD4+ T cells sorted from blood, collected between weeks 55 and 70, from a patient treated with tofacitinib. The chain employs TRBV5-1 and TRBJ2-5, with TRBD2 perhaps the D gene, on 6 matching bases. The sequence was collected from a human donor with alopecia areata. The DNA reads TGCGCCAGCAGCCCGGGGGACCAAGAGACCCAGTACTTC. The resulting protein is CASSPGDQETQYF.